This entry is about one T cell receptor (beta chain). Its antigen is as yet unknown. This entry is derived from a study of beta chain features in type 1 diabetes. General study results and limits: People with Type 1 diabetes carried modestly yet significantly shorter TCRB CDR3s in all four CD4+ subsets.

Every bit of the isolated RNA underwent reverse transcription, so sequencing read expressed TCRB transcripts. Profiled with immunoSEQ multiplex PCR; TCRdb holds only in-frame clones, not every one. The sample holds some 200,000 clones, roughly 16% seen once. Sequencing input: naive CD4+ T cells from blood. This receptor was taken from a man aged 25 to 40 with type 1 diabetes.

The CDR3 DNA reads TGTGCCAGCAGCTTAAAGCGCGGGAGGGTCGTCAATGAGCAGTTCTTC. Protein sequence: CASSLKRGRVVNEQFF. V gene TRBV7-2 combines with J gene TRBJ2-1, with 9 bases identical to TRBD2. Germline V gene lookup returns CDR1 SGHTA and CDR2 FQGNSA. The V segment lost 2 bases and the J segment 6 bases; nucleotides outside the gene matches: 8. This CDR3 is built from 16 residues.